One TCR beta chain is described in this entry. Its antigen is unidentified. The data belong to a study of cytomegalovirus exposure and HLA in healthy donors. Findings of the study overall: There were 150 to 200 TCR beta chains listed as cytomegalovirus-associated. The study assumed roughly uniform donor sequencing depth for presence/absence analyses. Follow-up analysis seemed to connect common viral pathogens with several of the most significant clusters identified.

The PCR made use of 60 Vbeta and 13 Jbeta primers. Per the authors' pipeline: Unique TCR beta chains numbered 80 million to 95 million in a later analysis, with around 12 million shared. TCRdb's table, derived via immunoSEQ multiplex PCR, lists solely in-frame clones and lacks some. V, J and clone size are taken as reported in that table, and D and trimming were inferred from the DNA itself. The sample holds 65,000 to 95,000 clones, roughly four fifths seen once. The CDR3 is 15 residues long. Germline V gives CDR1 MDHEN, CDR2 SYDVKM. Deletions cut 3 bases from V and 0 bases from J, with 9 bases between.

The gene calls are TRBV28 and TRBJ1-5; D uncertain. The sequenced material came from PBMCs. This sequence was found in a man aged 65 to 85 in good health and CMV-seronegative. CDR3 sequence (DNA): TGTGCCAGCAGTTTGACGCAGGCTAGCAATCAGCCCCAGCATTTT. Translated, it gives CASSLTQASNQPQHF.